This TCR beta chain was sequenced for a study of T cells in Graves' hyperthyroidism and ophthalmopathy. The ends were cut back, 0 bases at V and 5 bases at J, with 18 bases in the middle. Germline CDR1 and CDR2: SGHKS and YYEKEE (reference sequence). CDR3 length: 16 amino acids. RNA transcripts yielded amplified TCR beta CDR3 regions. Primed by the HTBI set, a first-round RT-PCR was run on the TCR CDR3. TCRdb re-called the multiplex PCR reads with MiXCR, one entry per CDR3 protein. This sample carries about 420,000 distinct CDR3 sequences, approximately 15% of them seen once, and the ten largest clones take over 12%. Hyperthyroidism, newly diagnosed and lasting under 2 months, affected patients aged 18 to 65. For this clonotype: The target antigen is unknown.

Broader study findings: Most clonotypes that expanded in the thyroid above 0.001 also showed up in blood.

The genes are TRBV5-5 and TRBJ2-7; maybe TRBD1 (5 bases). This TCR was sampled from a woman aged 18-29 years with Graves' hyperthyroidism. The specimen sequenced was blood. CDR3 coding DNA: TGTGCCAGCAGCTTGGACATCATAAGGGGCACCCACGAGCAGTACTTC. Translated: CASSLDIIRGTHEQYF. The full variable domain, completed using reference TRBV5-5 and TRBJ2-7, is DAGVTQSPTHLIKTRGQQVTLRCSPISGHKSVSWYQQVLGQGPQFIFQYYEKEERGRGNFPDRFSARQFPNYSSELNVNALLLGDSALYLCASSLDIIRGTHEQYFGPGTRLTVT.